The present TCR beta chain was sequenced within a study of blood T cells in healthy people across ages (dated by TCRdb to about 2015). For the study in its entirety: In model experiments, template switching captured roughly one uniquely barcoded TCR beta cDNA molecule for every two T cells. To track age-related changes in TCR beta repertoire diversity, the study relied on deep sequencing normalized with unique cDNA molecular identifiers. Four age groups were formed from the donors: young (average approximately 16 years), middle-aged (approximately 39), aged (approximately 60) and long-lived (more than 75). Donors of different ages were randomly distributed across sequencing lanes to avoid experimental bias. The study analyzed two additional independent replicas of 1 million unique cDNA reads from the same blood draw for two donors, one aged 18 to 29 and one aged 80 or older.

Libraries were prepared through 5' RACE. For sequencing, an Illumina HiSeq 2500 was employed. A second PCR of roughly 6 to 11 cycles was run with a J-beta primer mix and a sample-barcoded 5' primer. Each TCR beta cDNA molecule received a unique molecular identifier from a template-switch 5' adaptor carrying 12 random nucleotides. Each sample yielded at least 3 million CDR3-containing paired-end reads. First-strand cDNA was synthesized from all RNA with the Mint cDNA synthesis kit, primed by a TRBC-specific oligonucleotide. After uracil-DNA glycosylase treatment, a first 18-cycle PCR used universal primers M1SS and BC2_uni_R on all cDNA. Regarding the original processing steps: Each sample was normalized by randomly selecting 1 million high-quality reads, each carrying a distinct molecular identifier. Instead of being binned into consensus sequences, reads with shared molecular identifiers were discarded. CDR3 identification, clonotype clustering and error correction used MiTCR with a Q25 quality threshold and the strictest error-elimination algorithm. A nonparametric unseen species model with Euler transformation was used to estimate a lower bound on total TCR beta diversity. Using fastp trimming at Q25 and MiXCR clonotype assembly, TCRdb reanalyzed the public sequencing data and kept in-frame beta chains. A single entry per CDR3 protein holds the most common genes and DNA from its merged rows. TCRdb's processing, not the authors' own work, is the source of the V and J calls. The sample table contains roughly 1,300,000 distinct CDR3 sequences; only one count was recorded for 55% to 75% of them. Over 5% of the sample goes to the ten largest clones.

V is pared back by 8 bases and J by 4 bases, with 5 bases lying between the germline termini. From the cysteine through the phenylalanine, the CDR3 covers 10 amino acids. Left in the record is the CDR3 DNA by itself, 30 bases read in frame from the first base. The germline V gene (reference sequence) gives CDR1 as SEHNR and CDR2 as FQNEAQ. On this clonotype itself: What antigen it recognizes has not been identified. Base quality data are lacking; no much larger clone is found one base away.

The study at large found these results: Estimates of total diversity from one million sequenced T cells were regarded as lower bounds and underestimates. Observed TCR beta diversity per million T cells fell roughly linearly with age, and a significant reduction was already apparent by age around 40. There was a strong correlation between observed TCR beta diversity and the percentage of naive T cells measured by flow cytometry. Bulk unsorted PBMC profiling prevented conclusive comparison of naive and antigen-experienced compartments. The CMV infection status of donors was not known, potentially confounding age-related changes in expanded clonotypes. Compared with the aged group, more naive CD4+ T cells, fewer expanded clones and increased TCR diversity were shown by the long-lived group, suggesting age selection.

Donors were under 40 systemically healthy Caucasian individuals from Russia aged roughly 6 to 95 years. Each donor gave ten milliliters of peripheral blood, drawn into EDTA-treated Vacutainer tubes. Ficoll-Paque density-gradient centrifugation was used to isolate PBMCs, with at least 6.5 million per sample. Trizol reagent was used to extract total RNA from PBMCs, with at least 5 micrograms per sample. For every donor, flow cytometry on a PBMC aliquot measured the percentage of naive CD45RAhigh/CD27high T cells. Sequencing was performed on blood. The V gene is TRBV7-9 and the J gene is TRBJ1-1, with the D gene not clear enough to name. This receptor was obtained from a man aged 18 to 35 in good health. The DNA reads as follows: TGTGCCAGCGGGGTCACTGAAGCTTTCTTT. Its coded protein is CASGVTEAFF.